What follows are 7 T cell receptor beta chains derived from one specimen sequenced in a study of breast tumors, draining lymph nodes, adjacent tissues. Each CDR3 protein gets one entry after TCRdb re-called the multiplex PCR reads with MiXCR. The sample lists around 130,000 distinct CDR3 sequences; around a third were seen once. Axillary draining lymph nodes of breast cancer patients supplied the node samples. The sequenced material came from axillary lymph node tissue. These receptors all come from a female donor with breast cancer. Some clones in this sample may be carry-over from other donors' samples.

To note about this clonotype: A read error is possible here, since a much larger clone lies one base away. The J gene is TRBJ2-7, the V gene TRBV5-1; D is possibly TRBD2 (6 bases). This CDR3 region has 12 residues. With 1 base removed from V and 12 bases from J, the gap between germline ends came to 14 bases. Germline V gene data show CDR1 as SGHRS and CDR2 as YFSETQ. The CDR3 DNA reads TGCGCCAGCAGCTTGCACGGGGGAGAAAGGTACTTC. This translates into CASSLHGGERYF.

This clonotype was detected many times. This sequence joins TRBV20-1 and TRBJ2-3; 7 bases map to TRBD2. Germline loops: CDR1 DFQATT, CDR2 SNEGSKA (reference sequence). With V trimmed by 3 bases and J by 3 bases, 6 bases remained unmatched. The CDR3 is 14 amino acids. The CDR3 DNA reads TGCAGTGCTAGGCTGGCGGGGGTTACAGATACGCAGTATTTT. This sequence encodes CSARLAGVTDTQYF.

The chain combines TRBV6-2 or TRBV6-3 with TRBJ2-7, with 7 bases identical to TRBD2. The CDR3 is made up of 16 amino acids. Looked up from germline, CDR1 is MNHEY and CDR2 is SVGEGT. The junction had 7 bases not matched to a gene; V was cut back by 2 bases and J by 0 bases. CDR3 residues: CASSYQPSGPSYEQYF. CDR3 nucleotides: TGTGCCAGCAGTTACCAACCTAGCGGACCCTCCTACGAGCAGTACTTC.

In its sample, this clonotype was seen many times. This sequence joins TRBV6-5 and TRBJ2-3; a possible D gene is TRBD1 (6 bases). This CDR3 is 14 amino acids long. Between the trimmed V and J ends, which lost 7 bases and 4 bases, there was a span of 15 bases. The germline V gene encodes CDR1 MNHEY and CDR2 SVGAGI. The CDR3 region has the DNA TGTGCCAGCACCCCACCCCAGGGGTCAGATACGCAGTATTTT. It codes for CASTPPQGSDTQYF.

This clonotype was recorded at least ten times. J is TRBJ1-4 and V is TRBV20-1; D is ambiguous. V dropped 4 bases and J dropped 0 bases, with 12 bases sitting between them. This CDR3 has 15 residues. Germline V gene sequence: CDR1 DFQATT, CDR2 SNEGSKA (reference sequence). CDR3 loop: CSAKVGPSTNEKLFF. CDR3 DNA sequence: TGCAGTGCTAAGGTAGGACCATCAACTAATGAAAAACTGTTTTTT.

This clonotype was counted many times. V is TRBV19 and J is TRBJ2-2, with 10 bases fitting TRBD1. The CDR3 length is 15 residues. V gave up 5 bases and J gave up 5 bases; unmatched junction bases: 5. The germline gives CDR1 LNHDA, CDR2 SQIVND (reference sequence). The CDR3 coding sequence is TGTGCCAGTAGTCCCGACAGGGGGCGAACCGGGGAGCTGTTTTTT. Encoded protein: CASSPDRGRTGELFF. Full variable domain (missing parts from reference TRBV19 and TRBJ2-2): DGGITQSPKYLFRKEGQNVTLSCEQNLNHDAMYWYRQDPGQGLRLIYYSQIVNDFQKGDIAEGYSVSREKKESFPLTVTSAQKNPTAFYLCASSPDRGRTGELFFGEGSRLTVL.

The V gene is TRBV15, the J gene TRBJ2-7, with TRBD2 identical over 11 bases. CDR3 size: 15 residues. Trimming cost V 0 bases and J 6 bases; bases outside gene matches: 4. The germline CDR1 and CDR2 sequences are LNHNV and YYDKDF (reference sequence). CDR3 residues: CATSRDVAGGSEQYF. In DNA form, the CDR3 reads TGTGCCACCAGCAGAGATGTAGCGGGAGGGAGCGAGCAGTACTTC.